The clone carrying this T cell receptor beta chain has a count of ten or more. Its antigen is unknown. TCRdb called the 5' RACE reads again in MiXCR, with one record for every CDR3 protein. The data contain roughly 510,000 distinct CDR3 sequences, approximately 15% of them seen just once; the ten biggest clones take up roughly 7.7%. These data belong to a study of T-cell memory formation after mild COVID-19. Notes on the study in general: Clones that contracted clustered mainly in CM and EM if CD4+ and in EMRA if CD8+.

The V and J ends lost 4 bases and 0 bases, in that order; junction bases with no gene match: 14. This CDR3 comprises 20 residues. The germline V gene encodes CDR1 MNHEY and CDR2 SVGAGI. The genes are TRBV6-5 and TRBJ2-6, with 8 bases aligning to TRBD2. This receptor was obtained from an adult woman who had mild COVID-19 (a few samples of this study predate the infection). Cell type and time point are not known. The specimen was PBMCs or a T cell subset sorted from them (not recorded which). The CDR3 spells CASSSPPGGGILSGANVLTF. CDR3 nucleotide sequence: TGTGCCAGCAGTTCTCCACCCGGCGGGGGGATTCTCTCTGGGGCCAACGTCCTGACTTTC.